This record looks at one TCR beta chain sequence and its context. This CDR3 region has 15 residues. Germline V gene data show CDR1 as SNHLY and CDR2 as FYNNEI. Losses at the gene ends were 4 bases for V and 2 bases for J; bases not matched to a gene: 3. PCR involved 60 Vbeta and 13 Jbeta primers. Sequenced by immunoSEQ multiplex PCR; TCRdb stores in-frame clones only, minus some. The sample contains 100,000 or so clones, 75% to 90% of which appear only once. These data come from a study of cytomegalovirus exposure and HLA in healthy donors. The sample comprised PBMCs. This chain joins TRBV2 and TRBJ2-7; TRBD2 agrees at 12 bases. The sequence was collected from a man aged 30 to 39 in good health and CMV-seronegative. The CDR3, as DNA: TGTGCCAGCAGTGGGACTAGCGGGGTGACCTACGAGCAGTACTTC. Translated: CASSGTSGVTYEQYF. The full variable domain, in which reference TRBV2 and TRBJ2-7 provide the parts outside the CDR3, is EPEVTQTPSHQVTQMGQEVILRCVPISNHLYFYWYRQILGQKVEFLVSFYNNEISEKSEIFDDQFSVERPDGSNFTLKIRSTKLEDSAMYFCASSGTSGVTYEQYFGPGTRLTVT.